Following are 15 T cell receptor beta chains from one sample sequenced in a study of shared clonotypes between healthy human individuals. CD8 cells classed as naive were CD45RO-negative and positively selected for CCR7, excluding terminally differentiated effector memory CD45RA+ cells. Profiling relied on immunoSEQ multiplex PCR, and the TCRdb table lists in-frame clones only, not all of them. Found here are hundreds of thousands of clones, nearly 95% of them singletons; the top ten hold 24%. The specimen sequenced was naive CD8+ T cells sorted from blood. Every receptor here comes from a man younger than 45 in good health.

The V call is TRBV30, the J call TRBJ2-1; D possibly corresponds to TRBD2 (6 bases). The CDR3 consists of 15 residues. Per the germline V gene, CDR1 is GTSNPN and CDR2 is SVGIG (reference sequence). Trimming cost V 3 bases and J 0 bases, with 12 bases left between them. CDR3 sequence: CAWREGPSSYNEQFF. The CDR3 region has the DNA TGTGCCTGGAGGGAGGGACCGAGCTCCTACAATGAGCAGTTCTTC.

V and J are TRBV7-8 and TRBJ1-3; no clear D. Looked up from germline, CDR1 is SGHVS and CDR2 is FQNEAQ. This CDR3 region has 15 residues. V lost 1 base, J lost 1 base, and 8 bases lay in between. The DNA of the CDR3 is TGTGCCAGCAGCTTAGGGGCAGGTTCTGGAAACACCATATATTTT. Its translation is CASSLGAGSGNTIYF.

This chain links TRBV9 with TRBJ2-5, with a weak D call TRBD2 (6 bases). V lost 0 bases, J lost 5 bases, and 8 bases lay in between. The CDR3 has 13 residues. Per germline, CDR1 SGDLS and CDR2 YYNGEE. The CDR3 sequence is CASSVAGVETQYF. The CDR3 nucleotides are TGTGCCAGCAGCGTAGCGGGAGTGGAGACCCAGTACTTC.

To note about this clone: A read error may produce the germline difference seen at one junction end. This chain uses TRBV29-1 with TRBJ2-1; TRBD2 matches 11 bases. Germline CDR1 reads SQVTM; CDR2 reads ANQGSEA. The CDR3 contains 13 residues. The CDR3 sequence is CSVEGLADSRRVF. For the CDR3, the DNA is TGCAGCGTTGAGGGACTAGCGGATTCCCGTAGGGTCTTC.

The chain combines TRBV19 with TRBJ2-1; TRBD2 aligns across 10 bases. Trimming at V came to 6 bases and at J to 3 bases, leaving 5 bases not matched to a gene. CDR1 and CDR2 from the germline V gene are LNHDA and SQIVND (reference sequence). This CDR3 spans 15 amino acids. The CDR3 here is CASSPGLAHYNEQFF. As DNA, the CDR3 is TGTGCCAGTAGCCCGGGACTAGCGCACTACAATGAGCAGTTCTTC.

The chain recombines TRBV19 with TRBJ2-2; D uncertain. V was pared by 6 bases and J by 4 bases, with 6 bases between. Germline loops: CDR1 LNHDA, CDR2 SQIVND (reference sequence). CDR3 length equals 12 residues. CDR3 sequence reads: CASSPTTGELFF. CDR3 nucleotide sequence: TGTGCCAGTAGCCCGACCACCGGGGAGCTGTTTTTT.

This chain joins TRBV5-4 and TRBJ2-7, with TRBD2 as a possible D gene (6 bases). From germline, CDR1 is SGHNT and CDR2 YYREEE (reference sequence). The CDR3 runs 14 residues. V lost 4 bases and J 5 bases, leaving 16 bases between the germline ends. CDR3 residues: CASSEENGSNEQYF. The CDR3 DNA reads TGTGCCAGCAGCGAGGAAAACGGGAGCAACGAGCAGTACTTC.

In its sample, this clone was seen a few times. The V and J genes are TRBV6-4 and TRBJ1-1, with 8 bases aligning to TRBD1. V trimming: 6 bases; J trimming: 6 bases; junction bases outside the gene matches: 3. The CDR3 is 12 residues long. Germline values: CDR1 MRHNA, CDR2 SNTAGT. CDR3: CASRGTGAEAFF. The CDR3 DNA reads TGTGCCAGCAGAGGGACAGGCGCTGAAGCTTTCTTT.

V usage is TRBV6-6 and J usage is TRBJ2-1; 7 bases line up with TRBD1. The CDR3 runs to 14 residues. From germline, CDR1 is MNHNY and CDR2 SVGAGI (reference sequence). V lost 4 bases, J lost 9 bases, and 9 bases stayed unmatched. Here the CDR3 reads CASSLGQVGGEQFF. CDR3 DNA sequence: TGTGCCAGCAGTTTAGGACAGGTGGGCGGTGAGCAGTTCTTC.

This clone was detected only once. The gene calls are TRBV9 and TRBJ2-7; possible D gene TRBD2, 5 bases. Trimming left V 7 bases short and J 2 bases short, with 19 bases between. Per the germline V gene, CDR1 is SGDLS and CDR2 is YYNGEE. CDR3 size: 15 residues. The CDR3 region is CASARYQGGPYEQYF. The CDR3 coding sequence is TGTGCCAGCGCAAGGTATCAAGGCGGGCCCTACGAGCAGTACTTC. Full variable domain (missing parts from reference TRBV9 and TRBJ2-7): DSGVTQTPKHLITATGQRVTLRCSPRSGDLSVYWYQQSLDQGLQFLIQYYNGEERAKGNILERFSAQQFPDLHSELNLSSLELGDSALYFCASARYQGGPYEQYFGPGTRLTVT.

The V call is TRBV11-2, the J call TRBJ2-7; the D gene could be TRBD1 or TRBD2 (6 bases each). In germline, CDR1 is SGHAT, CDR2 FQNNGV. The CDR3 runs 12 residues. Here the CDR3 DNA reads TGTGCTAGCGCCGGGGGCCCGTACGAGCAGTACTTC. Protein: CASAGGPYEQYF.

The V call is TRBV28, the J call TRBJ1-5, with 7 bases fitting TRBD1. J gave up 5 bases and V 4 bases, and 2 bases lay outside the gene matches. The CDR3 has 13 residues. The germline V gene encodes CDR1 MDHEN and CDR2 SYDVKM. Here the CDR3 reads CASSSGGYQPQHF. The CDR3 region has the DNA TGTGCCAGCAGTTCAGGGGGTTATCAGCCCCAGCATTTT.

The chain is built from TRBV5-1 and TRBJ2-7, with 8 bases identical to TRBD1. J was trimmed by 4 bases and V by 6 bases; bases with no gene match: 12. From germline, CDR1 is SGHRS and CDR2 YFSETQ. The CDR3 is 15 amino acids. The CDR3 bases are TGCGCCAGCAAGAGAACGACAGGGGAGAGGTACGAGCAGTACTTC. Translation: CASKRTTGERYEQYF.

J is TRBJ1-4 and V is TRBV28; a weak D match, TRBD1 (5 bases). The V gene lost 3 bases and the J gene lost 4 bases, with 15 bases spanning the gap. This CDR3 region has 16 residues. The germline V gene has CDR1 MDHEN and CDR2 SYDVKM. The CDR3 nucleotides are TGTGCCAGCAGTTTGGACCCGGGACGGCTTAATGAAAAACTGTTTTTT. Protein sequence: CASSLDPGRLNEKLFF. The full variable domain, in which reference TRBV28 and TRBJ1-4 provide the parts outside the CDR3, is DVKVTQSSRYLVKRTGEKVFLECVQDMDHENMFWYRQDPGLGLRLIYFSYDVKMKEKGDIPEGYSVSREKKERFSLILESASTNQTSMYLCASSLDPGRLNEKLFFGSGTQLSVL.

The chain has TRBV29-1 and TRBJ2-7; tentatively, D is TRBD1 (6 bases). The CDR3 is 17 amino acids. V was clipped by 4 bases and J by 6 bases, with 28 bases between them. Per germline, CDR1 SQVTM and CDR2 ANQGSEA. CDR3 nucleotide sequence: TGCAGCGTTGCCACCACCGGACAGTCAGCCGCTACTGGCGAGCAGTACTTC. Translation: CSVATTGQSAATGEQYF.